Listed below are T cell receptor beta chains from one sample, sequenced in a study of blood T cell repertoires in COVID-19. Method: immunoSEQ multiplex PCR; TCRdb's copy keeps in-frame clones and lacks some. This sample has around 200,000 clones, with 87% found just once. Sequenced input: PBMCs or T cells enriched from blood (not recorded which). The receptors derive from a man younger than 35 with acute COVID-19. The CDR3 runs from the conserved cysteine through the conserved F or W. D genes are given only for firm matches. Size tells how often a clone was seen (once, few, many) or the class of an expanded clone, and some rows leave it out.

D gene	V gene	J gene	CDR3 length	clone size	CDR3 DNA	CDR3 protein
NA	TRBV7-2	TRBJ1-3	15	NA	TGTGCCAGCAGCCAACGACAGGTCTCTGGAAACACCATATATTTT	CASSQRQVSGNTIYF
TRBD2	TRBV5-1	TRBJ2-1	12	once	TGCGCCAGCAGGGGACTAGCCAATGAGCAGTTCTTC	CASRGLANEQFF
NA	TRBV27	TRBJ2-5	15	few	TGTGCCAGCAGTTTATCGAAGGCTAGCAGGGAGACCCAGTACTTC	CASSLSKASRETQYF
NA	TRBV9	TRBJ1-1	14	NA	TGTGCCAGCAGCCGGATGACAGAAGACACTGAAGCTTTCTTT	CASSRMTEDTEAFF
TRBD2	TRBV3-1/TRBV3-2	TRBJ2-1	16	NA	TGTGCCAGCAGCCAAGCTAGGGGGACTAGAAACAATGAGCAGTTCTTC	CASSQARGTRNNEQFF
NA	TRBV7-2	TRBJ1-3	14	NA	TGTGCCAGCAGCTTATACAGCTCTGGAAACACCATATATTTT	CASSLYSSGNTIYF
NA	TRBV28	TRBJ2-7	12	once	TGTGCCAGCAGTTCTCTAAGCTACGAGCAGTACTTC	CASSSLSYEQYF
NA	TRBV28	TRBJ1-5	17	NA	TGTGCCAGCAGTTTAGAAATTTCGACTGAAAGCAATCAGCCCCAGCATTTT	CASSLEISTESNQPQHF
TRBD1	TRBV5-1	TRBJ2-1	16	NA	TGCGCCAGCAGCCTAAAACAGGGGGACAGATACAATGAGCAGTTCTTC	CASSLKQGDRYNEQFF
TRBD1	TRBV7-9	TRBJ1-3	14	NA	TGTGCCAGCGCGGACAGGGCAACCGGAAACACCATATATTTT	CASADRATGNTIYF
TRBD1	TRBV6-5	TRBJ1-1	15	NA	TGTGCCAGCAGTAAGACAGGGGGCGGTGACACTGAAGCTTTCTTT	CASSKTGGGDTEAFF
TRBD2	TRBV24-1	TRBJ2-1	17	once	TGTGCCACCAGTGCCGGGACTAGCGGGAGATTTCACAATGAGCAGTTCTTC	CATSAGTSGRFHNEQFF
NA	TRBV7-9	TRBJ2-5	15	NA	TGTGCCAGCAGCTCGCTAACAGGGTACCAAGAGACCCAGTACTTC	CASSSLTGYQETQYF
NA	TRBV5-5	TRBJ1-4	15	NA	TGTGCCAGCAGCGGAACGGGGGGAAACGCGGAAAAACTGTTTTTT	CASSGTGGNAEKLFF
TRBD2	TRBV28	TRBJ2-7	17	NA	TGTGCCAGCAGTTTGGTACTAGCGGGAGACATTTCCTACGAGCAGTACTTC	CASSLVLAGDISYEQYF
NA	TRBV4-3	TRBJ2-3	15	few	TGCGCCAGCAGCCAGGACTATGAGTTGACAGATACGCAGTATTTT	CASSQDYELTDTQYF
NA	TRBV12-3/TRBV12-4	TRBJ1-3	12	once	TGTGCCAGCACACCAGGGGGAAACACCATATATTTT	CASTPGGNTIYF
TRBD2	TRBV9	TRBJ2-7	16	NA	TGTGCCAGCAGCGTATGGGGAACTAGCGAGAGCTACGAGCAGTACTTC	CASSVWGTSESYEQYF
NA	TRBV4-1	TRBJ1-5	18	once	TGCGCCAGCAGCCAATTTAGCGGCAGCAGATATAGCAATCAGCCCCAGCATTTT	CASSQFSGSRYSNQPQHF
TRBD2	TRBV7-3	TRBJ2-1	15	NA	TGTGCCAGCAGCCTTACTAGCGGGAGAGATTATGAGCAGTTCTTC	CASSLTSGRDYEQFF
NA	TRBV10-3	TRBJ1-1	17	once	TGTGCCATCACGGAGAAGAACGTGGCAGTCCCGAACACTGAAGCTTTCTTT	CAITEKNVAVPNTEAFF
TRBD2	TRBV30	TRBJ2-1	17	NA	TGTGCCTGGAGTCTTTTGGGTGGGACTAGCGGTTACAATGAGCAGTTCTTC	CAWSLLGGTSGYNEQFF
TRBD1	TRBV28	TRBJ2-7	14	once	TGTGCCAGCAGTACGACAGGGGGGGGCTACGAGCAGTACTTC	CASSTTGGGYEQYF
NA	TRBV28	TRBJ1-1	14	NA	TGTGCCAGCAGTTTGGGGGGAAGGGACACTGAAGCTTTCTTT	CASSLGGRDTEAFF
TRBD2	TRBV29-1	TRBJ2-1	16	NA	TGCAGCGTTGAAGGACTAGCGGGAAGCTCCTACAATGAGCAGTTCTTC	CSVEGLAGSSYNEQFF
TRBD1	TRBV7-2	TRBJ1-2	15	NA	TGTGCCAGCAGCTCCCTTGGACAGGGCTCATATGGCTACACCTTC	CASSSLGQGSYGYTF
TRBD1	TRBV7-9	TRBJ2-3	14	NA	TGTGCCAGCAGCAGACGCGACAGGGATGATACGCAGTATTTT	CASSRRDRDDTQYF
TRBD1	TRBV7-8	TRBJ1-2	15	NA	TGTGCCAGCAGCTCTACAGGGGGGAACCTCTATGGCTACACCTTC	CASSSTGGNLYGYTF
NA	TRBV5-1	TRBJ2-1	15	NA	TGCGCCAGCAGGATTCTAACGAGCTCCTACAATGAGCAGTTCTTC	CASRILTSSYNEQFF
NA	TRBV27	TRBJ1-5	17	NA	TGTGCCAGCAGTTTTAGAGGATATCAATATAGCAATCAGCCCCAGCATTTT	CASSFRGYQYSNQPQHF
NA	TRBV6-5	TRBJ1-6	11	NA	TGTGCCAGCAGCCAAAATTCACCCCTCCACTTT	CASSQNSPLHF
TRBD1	TRBV27	TRBJ2-3	15	NA	TGTGCCAGCAGCCACACAGGGGGCTGGACAGATACGCAGTATTTT	CASSHTGGWTDTQYF